This T cell receptor beta chain appears in the sequencing data of a study of T cell repertoires in cytomegalovirus infection. This clonotype was counted between two and nine times. The antigen is not known. Trimming removed 7 bases at V and 2 bases at J, with 12 bases between. The germline gives CDR1 SQVTM, CDR2 ANQGSEA. The CDR3 is made up of 14 amino acids. Each CDR3 protein is one row after TCRdb ran MiXCR on the reads. The sample includes about 360,000 distinct CDR3 sequences, roughly 36% of them seen just once. This sample comprised cultured PBMCs, obtained from culture after CMV antigen stimulation. This clonotype originated in a human donor in good health (CMV status not recorded). Some clones in this sample may be carry-over from other donors' samples. J is TRBJ2-6 and V is TRBV29-1, with a tentative D call TRBD2 (6 bases). CDR3 protein: CSETREAGANVLTF. The CDR3 nucleotides are TGCAGCGAGACCAGGGAGGCTGGGGCCAACGTCCTGACTTTC. The full variable domain, with the rest looked up from reference TRBV29-1 and TRBJ2-6, is SAVISQKPSRDICQRGTSLTIQCQVDSQVTMMFWYRQQPGQSLTLIATANQGSEATYESGFVIDKFPISRPNLTFSTLTVSNMSPEDSSIYLCSETREAGANVLTFGAGSRLTVL.